The 24 T cell receptor beta chains listed next were all sequenced from one sample in a study of technical replicates of blood from several donors. TCRdb's copy holds only in-frame clones and misses some; the assay was immunoSEQ multiplex PCR. This sample has just over 80,000 clones, with about 96% found just once. Sample: T cells isolated from PBMCs. The origin of the receptors is a human donor in good health.

The chain combines TRBV10-1 with TRBJ2-7; 7 nucleotides line up with TRBD2. The V segment lost 0 bases and the J segment 6 bases; nucleotides outside the gene matches: 11. In germline, CDR1 is WNHNN, CDR2 SYGVQD (reference sequence). The CDR3 contains 16 residues. CDR3 region: CASSESISAGAIEQYF. The CDR3 coding sequence is TGCGCCAGCAGTGAGTCTATCTCGGCGGGAGCAATCGAGCAGTACTTC.

The V gene is TRBV13, the J gene TRBJ1-1, with 10 bases that match TRBD1. The germline gives CDR1 PRHDT, CDR2 FYEKMQ (reference sequence). V lost 8 bases, J lost 3 bases, and 6 bases stayed unmatched. This CDR3 is 14 amino acids long. This CDR3 is CASLGQGWDTEAFF. For the CDR3, the DNA is TGTGCCAGCTTGGGACAGGGGTGGGACACTGAAGCTTTCTTT.

This chain's CDR3 is CSVGTGRSTDTQYF. The CDR3 nucleotides are TGCAGCGTTGGGACAGGTAGAAGCACAGATACGCAGTATTTT. The rearrangement uses TRBV29-1 and TRBJ2-3; 7 bases match TRBD1. The germline CDR1 and CDR2 sequences are SQVTM and ANQGSEA. The CDR3 has 14 amino acids. J lost 0 bases, V lost 4 bases, and 4 bases had no gene match.

V and J are TRBV11-3 and TRBJ2-5; TRBD2 matches at 10 bases. The CDR3 has 15 residues. Looked up from germline, CDR1 is SGHNT and CDR2 is YENEEA. The ends lost 4 bases at V and 3 bases at J; junction bases unmatched: 5. The CDR3 here is CASSSGTSEKETQYF. CDR3 bases: TGTGCCAGCAGCTCCGGGACTAGCGAGAAAGAGACCCAGTACTTC.

This clone was detected only once. This sequence joins TRBV7-2 and TRBJ2-7; 16 positions agree with TRBD2. The junction had 9 bases not matched to a gene; V was cut back by 2 bases and J by 2 bases. Germline V lookup: CDR1 SGHTA, CDR2 FQGNSA. The CDR3 loop spans 19 amino acids. The CDR3 is CASSLHTGTSGRVPYEQYF. The CDR3 coding sequence is TGTGCCAGCAGCTTACACACCGGGACTAGCGGGAGGGTCCCCTACGAGCAGTACTTC.

This clone occurred once. The chain joins TRBV9 to TRBJ2-1; possibly TRBD2 for D (6 bases). In germline, CDR1 is SGDLS, CDR2 YYNGEE. The CDR3 is 14 residues long. V was pared by 0 bases and J by 7 bases, with 11 bases between. CDR3 nucleotide sequence: TGTGCCAGCAGCGTAGCGGGAGTCAAGAATGAGCAGTTCTTC. Amino acid sequence: CASSVAGVKNEQFF.

This clone was detected once. CDR3 amino acids: CASSLTVNTGELFF. The CDR3 region has the DNA TGTGCCAGCAGTTTGACAGTTAACACCGGGGAGCTGTTTTTT. The rearrangement uses TRBV27 and TRBJ2-2, with a tentative D call TRBD1 (5 bases). The V gene's germline CDR1 is MNHEY and CDR2 SMNVEV (reference sequence). V was clipped by 3 bases and J by 2 bases, with 7 bases between them. The CDR3 covers 14 residues.

The CDR3 protein is CASSIWTTNTEAFF. In DNA form, the CDR3 reads TGTGCCAGTAGTATTTGGACAACGAACACTGAAGCTTTCTTT. V gene TRBV19 combines with J gene TRBJ1-1; a weak D match, TRBD1 (5 bases). CDR3 length: 14 amino acids. V lost 3 bases and J 1 base, leaving 9 bases between the germline ends. In germline, CDR1 is LNHDA, CDR2 SQIVND (reference sequence).

The chain has TRBV30 and TRBJ1-1; D ambiguous. This CDR3 is built from 14 residues. Trimming removed 0 bases from V and 5 bases from J, with 13 bases in between. Germline CDR1 and CDR2: GTSNPN and SVGIG (reference sequence). CDR3 protein: CAWSVRRAGTEAFF. As DNA, the CDR3 is TGTGCCTGGAGTGTACGGAGGGCGGGGACTGAAGCTTTCTTT.

The chain uses TRBV27 and TRBJ2-1; possibly TRBD1 for D (5 bases). Germline assignment: CDR1 MNHEY and CDR2 SMNVEV (reference sequence). This CDR3 region has 12 residues. Deletions cut 6 bases from V and 8 bases from J, with 11 bases between. The CDR3 sequence is CASRPRGHEQFF. The DNA for the CDR3 is TGTGCCAGCAGACCTAGGGGTCATGAGCAGTTCTTC.

The chain joins TRBV27 to TRBJ2-1; 7 nucleotides align to TRBD2. Germline CDR1 and CDR2: MNHEY and SMNVEV (reference sequence). This CDR3 comprises 14 residues. Losses at the gene ends were 3 bases for V and 8 bases for J; bases not matched to a gene: 7. The CDR3 sequence is CASSFIGEGDEQFF. The CDR3 DNA follows: TGTGCCAGCAGTTTTATCGGGGAGGGCGATGAGCAGTTCTTC.

The CDR3 DNA reads as TGTGCCAGCAGTGTCTGGCAGGTCTTGAACACTGAAGCTTTCTTT. It encodes CASSVWQVLNTEAFF. The chain combines TRBV2 with TRBJ1-1; D not certain. Trimming removed 4 bases from V and 0 bases from J, with 12 bases in between. The V gene's germline CDR1 is SNHLY and CDR2 FYNNEI. The CDR3 consists of 15 residues.

The CDR3 DNA reads as TGTGCCAGCAGTGAAGACAGCTCTGGGGCCAACGTCCTGACTTTC. Its translation is CASSEDSSGANVLTF. V is TRBV6-1 and J is TRBJ2-6; D ambiguous. Trimming removed 1 base at V and 0 bases at J, with 4 bases between. Germline lookup yields CDR1 MNHNS and CDR2 SASEGT. The CDR3 length is 15 residues.

V usage is TRBV27 and J usage is TRBJ2-1; weak D call: TRBD1 (5 bases). Trimming took off 2 bases at V and 9 bases at J, with 14 bases between the two ends. CDR1 is MNHEY, CDR2 SMNVEV, per germline (reference sequence). This CDR3 is built from 14 residues. CDR3 protein: CASSLQGASGEQFF. The CDR3 DNA sequence: TGTGCCAGCAGTTTACAGGGCGCTTCGGGTGAGCAGTTCTTC.

CDR3 protein: CATGLAGAQETQYF. DNA of the CDR3: TGTGCCACAGGGCTGGCGGGAGCGCAAGAGACCCAGTACTTC. The chain has TRBV10-3 and TRBJ2-5; TRBD2 agrees at 7 bases. The CDR3 is 14 residues long. Trimming removed 10 bases from V and 2 bases from J; junction bases left unmatched: 10. The V gene's germline CDR1 is ENHRY and CDR2 SYGVKD.

The genes are TRBV4-2 and TRBJ1-2; TRBD1 aligns across 9 bases. The CDR3 consists of 17 residues. Germline-derived CDR1 and CDR2 are LGHNA and YNFKEQ. V lost 5 bases and J lost 2; bases outside the gene matches: 12. In DNA, the CDR3 is TGTGCCAGCAGCACAGGTATATGGGACAGGGAAAACTATGGCTACACCTTC. It specifies CASSTGIWDRENYGYTF.

This clone has just one count. This chain links TRBV7-2 with TRBJ2-2, with D maybe TRBD2 (6 bases). Germline assignment: CDR1 SGHTA and CDR2 FQGNSA. Trimming removed 7 bases at V and 1 base at J, with 13 bases between. The CDR3 is 15 amino acids. CDR3: CASIKGGLNTGELFF. CDR3 nucleotides: TGTGCCAGCATCAAAGGAGGGCTGAACACCGGGGAGCTGTTTTTT.

This chain links TRBV7-9 with TRBJ2-3; 9 nucleotides agree with TRBD2. Unmatched junction bases numbered 3, after V lost 2 bases and J lost 0 bases. The CDR3 totals 16 residues. Germline CDR1 reads SEHNR; CDR2 reads FQNEAQ (reference sequence). This CDR3 reads CASSLSLAGSTDTQYF. CDR3 in DNA: TGTGCCAGCAGCTTAAGTCTAGCGGGGAGCACAGATACGCAGTATTTT.

The chain links TRBV28 to TRBJ1-4; TRBD1 agrees at 10 bases. The germline CDR1 and CDR2 sequences are MDHEN and SYDVKM. Trimming cost V 10 bases and J 0 bases; bases outside gene matches: 11. This CDR3 contains 17 residues. This chain's CDR3 is CAKQGQGFSATNEKLFF. The CDR3 coding sequence is TGTGCCAAACAGGGACAGGGGTTTTCGGCAACTAATGAAAAACTGTTTTTT.

This clone turned up a few times. The V and J genes are TRBV12-5 and TRBJ2-1, with 8 bases identical to TRBD2. Germline lookup yields CDR1 LGHNT and CDR2 FRNRAP. Trimming took 5 bases from V and 6 from J; bases not matched to a gene: 9. The CDR3 sequence is 15 residues long. CDR3 nucleotide sequence: TGTGCTAGTGGTGTCTCGGGGGGGAGCTTCAATGAGCAGTTCTTC. This gives the protein CASGVSGGSFNEQFF.

CDR3 coding DNA: TGTGCCAGCTTGAGGTCGGTCTCTGGGGCCAACGTCCTGACTTTC. It encodes CASLRSVSGANVLTF. The genes are TRBV2 and TRBJ2-6, with unresolved D. Between the trimmed V and J ends, which lost 8 bases and 0 bases, there was a span of 11 bases. The CDR3 has 15 amino acids. The germline V gene has CDR1 SNHLY and CDR2 FYNNEI.

This clone appeared a single time. The chain is built from TRBV4-1 and TRBJ1-2; weak D call: TRBD1 (6 bases). V lost 0 bases to trimming and J lost 9 bases, with 14 bases between them. CDR3 length equals 14 residues. Germline V CDR1 and CDR2: MGHRA, YSYEKL. Written as DNA, the CDR3 is TGCGCCAGCAGCCAAGATATACAGGGACGGAGCTACACCTTC. Translating gives CASSQDIQGRSYTF.

The chain combines TRBV27 with TRBJ2-2, with no clear D. The germline V gene has CDR1 MNHEY and CDR2 SMNVEV (reference sequence). The CDR3 runs to 12 residues. V shed 2 bases and J shed 6 bases, with 4 bases lying between them. The CDR3 coding sequence is TGTGCCAGCAGTTTAGTAGCCGGGGAGCTGTTTTTT. Its protein product is CASSLVAGELFF.

This rearrangement joins TRBV28 to TRBJ2-5; D is unclear. The ends were cut back, 5 bases at V and 5 bases at J, with 12 bases in the middle. The CDR3 totals 13 residues. Germline CDR1 is MDHEN and CDR2 is SYDVKM. As DNA, the CDR3 is TGTGCCAGCAGTCCTCCCAGTACCGAGACCCAGTACTTC. Translated: CASSPPSTETQYF.